What follows describes a single T cell receptor beta chain. This specimen belongs to a study of blood T cells in healthy people across ages. The use of a sample-barcoded 5' primer and a J-beta primer mix characterized a second PCR of about 6 to 12 cycles. TCRdb independently ran MiXCR on the 5' RACE reads; one entry per CDR3 protein. Seen here are some 1.4 million distinct CDR3 sequences, roughly 40% observed once, and the top ten hold roughly 7.9%. V was cut by 3 bases and J by 0 bases, with 6 bases left in between. The CDR3 is made up of 14 amino acids. Germline loops: CDR1 KGHDR, CDR2 SFDVKD. The people who gave samples were healthy Caucasians from Russia, aged roughly 6 to 90. Per individual sample, total RNA of at least 5.5 micrograms was extracted.

Sequenced material: blood. The V gene is TRBV24-1, the J gene TRBJ2-3; D possibly corresponds to TRBD1 (5 bases). The origin of this receptor is a woman between 18 and 30 years old in good health. DNA of the CDR3: TGTGCCACCAGTGATCAGGGTAGCACAGATACGCAGTATTTT. Translating gives CATSDQGSTDTQYF.